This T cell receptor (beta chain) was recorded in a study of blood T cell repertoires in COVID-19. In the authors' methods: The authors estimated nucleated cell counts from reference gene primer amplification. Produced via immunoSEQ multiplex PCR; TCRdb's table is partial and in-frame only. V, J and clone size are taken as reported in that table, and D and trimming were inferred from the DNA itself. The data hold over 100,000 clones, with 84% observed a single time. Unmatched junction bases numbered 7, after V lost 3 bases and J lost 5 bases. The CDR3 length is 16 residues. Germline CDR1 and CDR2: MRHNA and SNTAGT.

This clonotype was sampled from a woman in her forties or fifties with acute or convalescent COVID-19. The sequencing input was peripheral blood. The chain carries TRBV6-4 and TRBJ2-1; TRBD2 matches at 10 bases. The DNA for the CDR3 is TGTGCCAGCAGTGAAGGTCCTAGCGGGGGCCACAATGAGCAGTTCTTC. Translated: CASSEGPSGGHNEQFF.